This TCR beta chain was captured by sequencing in a study of blood T cell repertoires in COVID-19. Profiling relied on immunoSEQ multiplex PCR, and the TCRdb table lists in-frame clones only, not all of them. Altogether 55,000 to 70,000 clones are present, about nine tenths being singletons, with the ten largest covering roughly 43%. The material sequenced was peripheral blood. This clonotype was sampled from a woman in her sixties with COVID-19, enrolled during active disease.

The CDR3 DNA sequence: TGTGCCAGCAGTTTACAGGCATTGGGTCGCTACGAGCAGTACTTC. This sequence encodes CASSLQALGRYEQYF. The rearrangement links TRBV6-5 to TRBJ2-7, with D possibly matching TRBD1 (5 bases). Looked up from germline, CDR1 is MNHEY and CDR2 is SVGAGI. V was clipped by 4 bases and J by 3 bases, with 16 bases between them. This CDR3 contains 15 residues.